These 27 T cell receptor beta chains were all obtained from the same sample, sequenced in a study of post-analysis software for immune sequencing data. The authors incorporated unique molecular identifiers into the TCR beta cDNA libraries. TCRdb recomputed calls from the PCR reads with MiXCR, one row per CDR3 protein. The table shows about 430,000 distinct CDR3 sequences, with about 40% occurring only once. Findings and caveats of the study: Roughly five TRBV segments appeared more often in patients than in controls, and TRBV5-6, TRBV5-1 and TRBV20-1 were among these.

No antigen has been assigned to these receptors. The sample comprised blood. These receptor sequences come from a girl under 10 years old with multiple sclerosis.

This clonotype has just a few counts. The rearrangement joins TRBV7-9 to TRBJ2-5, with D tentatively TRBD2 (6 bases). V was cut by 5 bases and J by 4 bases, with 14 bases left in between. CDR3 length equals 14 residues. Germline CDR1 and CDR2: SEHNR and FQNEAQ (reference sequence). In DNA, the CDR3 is TGTGCCAGCAGCCGGGACTTATTTCCAGAGACCCAGTACTTC. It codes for CASSRDLFPETQYF.

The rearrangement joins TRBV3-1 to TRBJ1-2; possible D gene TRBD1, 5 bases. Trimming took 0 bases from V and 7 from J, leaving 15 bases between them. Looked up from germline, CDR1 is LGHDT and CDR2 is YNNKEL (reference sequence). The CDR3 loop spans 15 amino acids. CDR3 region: CASSQEPSTGAGYTF. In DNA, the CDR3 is TGTGCCAGCAGCCAAGAACCGTCAACAGGAGCTGGCTACACCTTC.

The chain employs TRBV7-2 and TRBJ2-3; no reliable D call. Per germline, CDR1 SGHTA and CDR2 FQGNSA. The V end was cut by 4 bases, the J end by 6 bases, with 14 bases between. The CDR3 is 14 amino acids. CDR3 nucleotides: TGTGCCAGCAGCTATCGGACCTCCTCCGATACGCAGTATTTT. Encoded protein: CASSYRTSSDTQYF.

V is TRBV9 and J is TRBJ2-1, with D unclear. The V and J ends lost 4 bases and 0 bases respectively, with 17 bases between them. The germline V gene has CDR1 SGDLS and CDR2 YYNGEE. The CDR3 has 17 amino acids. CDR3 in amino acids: CASSSTVAPSSYNEQFF. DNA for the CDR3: TGTGCCAGCAGCTCAACGGTGGCGCCGAGCTCCTACAATGAGCAGTTCTTC.

The DNA of the CDR3 is TGTGCCAGCAGCCCCGCCGGGCAGTCAATGAACACTGAAGCTTTCTTT. As protein: CASSPAGQSMNTEAFF. The chain links TRBV6-2 or TRBV6-3 to TRBJ1-1, with D uncertain. V was pared by 6 bases and J by 0 bases, with 17 bases between. In germline, CDR1 is MNHEY, CDR2 SVGEGT. The CDR3 covers 16 residues.

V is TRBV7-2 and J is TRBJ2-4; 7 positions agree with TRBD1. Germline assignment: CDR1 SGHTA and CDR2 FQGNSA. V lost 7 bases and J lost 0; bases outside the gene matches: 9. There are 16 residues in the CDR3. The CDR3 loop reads CASNTGTVIAKNIQYF. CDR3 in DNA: TGTGCCAGCAACACCGGGACAGTCATAGCCAAAAACATTCAGTACTTC.

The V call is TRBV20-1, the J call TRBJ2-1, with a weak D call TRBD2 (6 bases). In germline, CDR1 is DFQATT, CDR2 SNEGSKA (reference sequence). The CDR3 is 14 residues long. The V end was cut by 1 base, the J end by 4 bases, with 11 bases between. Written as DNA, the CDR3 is TGCAGTGCTAGAGGAGCTAGCGCTTACAATGAGCAGTTCTTC. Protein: CSARGASAYNEQFF.

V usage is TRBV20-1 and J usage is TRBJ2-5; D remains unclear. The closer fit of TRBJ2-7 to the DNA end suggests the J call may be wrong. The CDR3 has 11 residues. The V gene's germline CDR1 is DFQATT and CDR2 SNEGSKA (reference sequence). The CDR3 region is CSGIGLSEQYF. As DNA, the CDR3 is TGCAGTGGAATCGGCCTTTCCGAGCAGTACTTC.

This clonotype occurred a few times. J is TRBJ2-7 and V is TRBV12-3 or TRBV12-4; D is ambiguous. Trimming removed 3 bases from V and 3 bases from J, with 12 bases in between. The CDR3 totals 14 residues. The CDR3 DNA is TGTGCCAGCAGTTTCTATAGGAATGACTACGAGCAGTACTTC. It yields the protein CASSFYRNDYEQYF.

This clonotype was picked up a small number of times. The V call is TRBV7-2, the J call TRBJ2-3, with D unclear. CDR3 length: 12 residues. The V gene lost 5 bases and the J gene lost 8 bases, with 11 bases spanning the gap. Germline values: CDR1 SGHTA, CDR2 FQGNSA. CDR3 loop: CASSLDVGTQYF. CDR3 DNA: TGTGCCAGCAGCCTCGACGTGGGTACGCAGTATTTT.

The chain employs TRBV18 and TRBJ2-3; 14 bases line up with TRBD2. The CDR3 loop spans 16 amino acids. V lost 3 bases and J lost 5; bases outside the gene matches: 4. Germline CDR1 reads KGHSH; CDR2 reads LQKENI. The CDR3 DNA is TGTGCCAGCTCACCGACTAGCGGGGGGGCAGGAGATACGCAGTATTTT. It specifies CASSPTSGGAGDTQYF.

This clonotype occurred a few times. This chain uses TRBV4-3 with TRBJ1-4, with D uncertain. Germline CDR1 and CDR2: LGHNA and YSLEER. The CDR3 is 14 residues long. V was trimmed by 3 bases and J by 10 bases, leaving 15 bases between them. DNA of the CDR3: TGCGCCAGCAGCCAGGGTACAGTCCGGGGAAAACTGTTTTTT. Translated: CASSQGTVRGKLFF.

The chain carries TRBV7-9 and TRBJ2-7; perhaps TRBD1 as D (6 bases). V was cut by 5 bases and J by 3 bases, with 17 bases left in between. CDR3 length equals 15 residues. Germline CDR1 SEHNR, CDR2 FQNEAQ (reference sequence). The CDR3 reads CASSRTGLIGYEQYF. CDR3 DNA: TGTGCCAGCAGCCGTACAGGGCTAATCGGCTACGAGCAGTACTTC. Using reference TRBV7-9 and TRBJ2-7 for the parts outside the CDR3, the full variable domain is DTGVSQNPRHKITKRGQNVTFRCDPISEHNRLYWYRQTLGQGPEFLTYFQNEAQLEKSRLLSDRFSAERPKGSFSTLEIQRTEQGDSAMYLCASSRTGLIGYEQYFGPGTRLTVT.

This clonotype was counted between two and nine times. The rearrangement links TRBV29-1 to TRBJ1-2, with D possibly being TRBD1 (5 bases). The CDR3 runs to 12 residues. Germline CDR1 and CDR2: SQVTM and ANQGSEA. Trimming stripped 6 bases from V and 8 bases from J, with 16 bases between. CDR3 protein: CSVSTGTLGYTF. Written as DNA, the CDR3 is TGCAGCGTCTCTACCGGGACGCTGGGCTACACCTTC.

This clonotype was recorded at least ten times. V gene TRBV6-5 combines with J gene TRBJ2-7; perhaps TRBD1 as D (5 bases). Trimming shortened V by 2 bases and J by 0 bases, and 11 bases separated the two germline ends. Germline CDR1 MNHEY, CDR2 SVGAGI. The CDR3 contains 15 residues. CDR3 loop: CASSYPGRGSYEQYF. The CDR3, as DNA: TGTGCCAGCAGTTACCCAGGGCGCGGCTCCTACGAGCAGTACTTC.

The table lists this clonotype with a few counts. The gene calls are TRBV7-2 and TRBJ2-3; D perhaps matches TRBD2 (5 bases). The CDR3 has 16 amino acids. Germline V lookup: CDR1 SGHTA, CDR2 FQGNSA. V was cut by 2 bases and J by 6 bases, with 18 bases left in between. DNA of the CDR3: TGTGCCAGCAGCTTAAGAGGGAACCCCAGCTGGGATACGCAGTATTTT. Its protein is CASSLRGNPSWDTQYF.

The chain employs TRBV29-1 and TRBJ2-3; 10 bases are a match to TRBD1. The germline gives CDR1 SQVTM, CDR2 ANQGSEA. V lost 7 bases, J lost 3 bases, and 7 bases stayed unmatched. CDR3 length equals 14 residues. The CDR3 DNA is TGCAGCGCCGTCGGGGACAGGGGAACAGATACGCAGTATTTT. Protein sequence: CSAVGDRGTDTQYF.

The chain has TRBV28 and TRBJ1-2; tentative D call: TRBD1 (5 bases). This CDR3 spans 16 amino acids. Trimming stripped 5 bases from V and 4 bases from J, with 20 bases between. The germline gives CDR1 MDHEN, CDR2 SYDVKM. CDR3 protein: CASSRFGGEASYGYTF. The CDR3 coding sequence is TGTGCCAGCAGTCGATTTGGGGGAGAAGCTAGCTATGGCTACACCTTC.

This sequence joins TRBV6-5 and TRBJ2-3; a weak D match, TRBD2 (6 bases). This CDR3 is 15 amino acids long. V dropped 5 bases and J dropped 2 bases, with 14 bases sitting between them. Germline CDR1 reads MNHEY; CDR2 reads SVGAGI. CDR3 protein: CASSRGDRYTDTQYF. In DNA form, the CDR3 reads TGTGCCAGCAGTCGCGGGGACCGCTACACAGATACGCAGTATTTT.

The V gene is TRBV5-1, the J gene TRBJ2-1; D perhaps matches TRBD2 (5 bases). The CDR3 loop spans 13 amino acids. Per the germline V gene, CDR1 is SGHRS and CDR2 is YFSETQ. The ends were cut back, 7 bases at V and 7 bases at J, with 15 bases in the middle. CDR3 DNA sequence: TGCGCCAGCGCCGGTCCGGAGGAAAATGAGCAGTTCTTC. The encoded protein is CASAGPEENEQFF.

CDR3 region: CSAAPTLASGGIRETQYF. CDR3 DNA sequence: TGCAGTGCTGCTCCTACTTTGGCTAGCGGGGGGATTAGGGAGACCCAGTACTTC. The chain has TRBV20-1 and TRBJ2-7, with 11 bases identical to TRBD2. The J call is doubtful: the DNA matches TRBJ2-5 better. The CDR3 spans 18 residues. Germline V gives CDR1 DFQATT, CDR2 SNEGSKA (reference sequence).

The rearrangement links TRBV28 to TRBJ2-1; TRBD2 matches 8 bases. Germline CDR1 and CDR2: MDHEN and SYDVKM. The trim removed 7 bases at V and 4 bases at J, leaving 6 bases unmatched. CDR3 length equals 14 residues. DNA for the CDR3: TGTGCCAGCATCTCGGGAGGGGCATACAATGAGCAGTTCTTC. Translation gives CASISGGAYNEQFF. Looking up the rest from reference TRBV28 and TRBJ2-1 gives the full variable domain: DVKVTQSSRYLVKRTGEKVFLECVQDMDHENMFWYRQDPGLGLRLIYFSYDVKMKEKGDIPEGYSVSREKKERFSLILESASTNQTSMYLCASISGGAYNEQFFGPGTRLTVL.

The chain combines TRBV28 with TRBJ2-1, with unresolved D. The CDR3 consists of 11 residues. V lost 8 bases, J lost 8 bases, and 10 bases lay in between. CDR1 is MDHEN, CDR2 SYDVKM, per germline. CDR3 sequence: CASRLLDEQFF. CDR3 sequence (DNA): TGTGCCAGCCGCCTTCTCGATGAGCAGTTCTTC. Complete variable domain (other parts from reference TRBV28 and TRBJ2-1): DVKVTQSSRYLVKRTGEKVFLECVQDMDHENMFWYRQDPGLGLRLIYFSYDVKMKEKGDIPEGYSVSREKKERFSLILESASTNQTSMYLCASRLLDEQFFGPGTRLTVL.

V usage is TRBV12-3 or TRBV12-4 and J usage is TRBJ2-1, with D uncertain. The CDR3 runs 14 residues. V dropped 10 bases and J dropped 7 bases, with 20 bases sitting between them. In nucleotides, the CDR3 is TGTGCCACCCACCGCTCAGGATTAAGTAATGAGCAGTTCTTC. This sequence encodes CATHRSGLSNEQFF.

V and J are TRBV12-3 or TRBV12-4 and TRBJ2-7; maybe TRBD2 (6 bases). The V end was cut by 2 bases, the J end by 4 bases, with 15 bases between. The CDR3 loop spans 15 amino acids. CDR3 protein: CASSLNGGIGYEQYF. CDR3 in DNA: TGTGCCAGCAGTTTAAACGGCGGGATCGGTTACGAGCAGTACTTC.

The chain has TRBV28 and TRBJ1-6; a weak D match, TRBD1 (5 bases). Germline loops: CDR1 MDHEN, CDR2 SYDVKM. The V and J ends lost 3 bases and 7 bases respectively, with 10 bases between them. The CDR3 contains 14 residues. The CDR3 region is CASSFGAVNSPLHF. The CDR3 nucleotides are TGTGCCAGCAGTTTCGGGGCAGTCAATTCACCCCTCCACTTT.

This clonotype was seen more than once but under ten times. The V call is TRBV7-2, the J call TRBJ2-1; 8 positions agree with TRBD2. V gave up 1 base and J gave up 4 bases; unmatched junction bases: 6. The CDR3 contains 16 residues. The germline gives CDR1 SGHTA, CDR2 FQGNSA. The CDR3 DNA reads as TGTGCCAGCAGCTTAGTCGGCGGGAGGAATTACAATGAGCAGTTCTTC. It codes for CASSLVGGRNYNEQFF.